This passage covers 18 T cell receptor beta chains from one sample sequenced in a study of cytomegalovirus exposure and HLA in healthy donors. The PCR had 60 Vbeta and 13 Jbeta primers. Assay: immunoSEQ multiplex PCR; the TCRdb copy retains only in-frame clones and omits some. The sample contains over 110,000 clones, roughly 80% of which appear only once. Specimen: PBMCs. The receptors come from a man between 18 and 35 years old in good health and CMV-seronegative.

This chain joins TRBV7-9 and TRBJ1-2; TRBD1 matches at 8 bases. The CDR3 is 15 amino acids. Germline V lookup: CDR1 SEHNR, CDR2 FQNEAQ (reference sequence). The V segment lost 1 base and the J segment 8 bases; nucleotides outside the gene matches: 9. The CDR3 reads CASSLGQGSVAGYTF. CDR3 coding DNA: TGTGCCAGCAGCTTAGGACAGGGGAGCGTTGCCGGCTACACCTTC.

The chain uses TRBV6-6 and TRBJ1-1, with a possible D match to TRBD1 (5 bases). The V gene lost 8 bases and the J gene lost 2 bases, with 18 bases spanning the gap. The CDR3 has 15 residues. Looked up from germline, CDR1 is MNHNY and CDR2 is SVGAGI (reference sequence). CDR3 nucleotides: TGTGCCAGCCCATGTGACAGTTCTTCTAACACTGAAGCTTTCTTT. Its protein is CASPCDSSSNTEAFF.

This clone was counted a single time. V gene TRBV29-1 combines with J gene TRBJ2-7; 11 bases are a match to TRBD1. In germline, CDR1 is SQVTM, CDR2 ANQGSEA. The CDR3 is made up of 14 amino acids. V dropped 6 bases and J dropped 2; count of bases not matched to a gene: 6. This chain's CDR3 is CSVQGQGVTYEQYF. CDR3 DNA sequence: TGCAGCGTCCAGGGACAGGGGGTAACCTACGAGCAGTACTTC.

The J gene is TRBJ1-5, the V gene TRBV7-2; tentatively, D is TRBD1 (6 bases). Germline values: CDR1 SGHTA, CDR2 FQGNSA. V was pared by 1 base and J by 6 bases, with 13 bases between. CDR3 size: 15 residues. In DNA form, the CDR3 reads TGTGCCAGCAGCTTAGGGGGGGGCGGGGGTCAGCCCCAGCATTTT. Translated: CASSLGGGGGQPQHF.

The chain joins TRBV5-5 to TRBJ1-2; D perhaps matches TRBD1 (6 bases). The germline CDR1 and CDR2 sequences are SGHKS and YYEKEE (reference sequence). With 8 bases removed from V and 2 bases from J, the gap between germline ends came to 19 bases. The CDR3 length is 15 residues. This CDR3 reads CASSYRASINYGYTF. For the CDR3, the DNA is TGTGCCAGTTCTTACAGGGCATCCATCAACTATGGCTACACCTTC.

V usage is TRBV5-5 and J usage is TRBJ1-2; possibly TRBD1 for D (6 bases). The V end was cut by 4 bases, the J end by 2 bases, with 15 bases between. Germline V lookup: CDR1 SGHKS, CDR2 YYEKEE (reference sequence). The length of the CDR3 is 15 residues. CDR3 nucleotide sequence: TGTGCCAGCAGCCGCCTGGGACAAATAAACTATGGCTACACCTTC. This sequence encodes CASSRLGQINYGYTF.

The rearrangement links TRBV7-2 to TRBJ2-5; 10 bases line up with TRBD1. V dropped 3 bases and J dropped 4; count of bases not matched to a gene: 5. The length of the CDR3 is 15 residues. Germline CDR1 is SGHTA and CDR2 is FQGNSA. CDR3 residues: CASSFRDRGVETQYF. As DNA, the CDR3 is TGTGCCAGCAGCTTCCGGGACAGGGGCGTAGAGACCCAGTACTTC.

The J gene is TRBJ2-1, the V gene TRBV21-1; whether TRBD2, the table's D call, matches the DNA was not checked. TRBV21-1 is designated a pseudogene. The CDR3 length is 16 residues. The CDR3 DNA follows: TGTGCCAGCAGCAAAGGAAGAGGTTCAACGTACAATGAGCAGTTCTTC. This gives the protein CASSKGRGSTYNEQFF.

The CDR3 protein is CASSLLGGNTEAFF. For the CDR3, the DNA is TGTGCCAGCAGCTTGTTAGGGGGGAACACTGAAGCTTTCTTT. V usage is TRBV5-5 and J usage is TRBJ1-1; perhaps TRBD1 as D (6 bases). The CDR3 is 14 residues long. Per the germline V gene, CDR1 is SGHKS and CDR2 is YYEKEE (reference sequence). Trimming removed 1 base from V and 1 base from J, with 8 bases in between.

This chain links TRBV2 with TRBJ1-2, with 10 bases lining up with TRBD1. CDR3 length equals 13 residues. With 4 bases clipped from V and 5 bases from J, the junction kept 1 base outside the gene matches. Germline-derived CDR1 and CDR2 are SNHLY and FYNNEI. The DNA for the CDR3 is TGTGCCAGCAGTGCGGACAGGGGGTATGGCTACACCTTC. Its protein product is CASSADRGYGYTF.

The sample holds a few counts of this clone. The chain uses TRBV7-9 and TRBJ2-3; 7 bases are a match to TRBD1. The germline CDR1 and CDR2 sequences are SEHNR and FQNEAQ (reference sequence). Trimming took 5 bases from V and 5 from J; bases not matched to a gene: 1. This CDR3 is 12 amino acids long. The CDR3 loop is CASSPGGDTQYF. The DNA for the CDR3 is TGTGCCAGCAGCCCAGGGGGAGATACGCAGTATTTT.

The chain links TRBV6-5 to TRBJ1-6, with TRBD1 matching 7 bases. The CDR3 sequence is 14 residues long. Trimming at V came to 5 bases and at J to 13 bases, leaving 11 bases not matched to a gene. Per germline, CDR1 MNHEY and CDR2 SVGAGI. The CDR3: CASSPYRGPGPLHF. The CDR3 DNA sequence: TGTGCCAGCAGTCCATACAGGGGCCCTGGGCCCCTCCACTTT.

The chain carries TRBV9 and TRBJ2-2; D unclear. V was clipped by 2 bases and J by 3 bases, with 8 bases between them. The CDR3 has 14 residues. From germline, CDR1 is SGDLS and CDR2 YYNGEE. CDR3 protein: CASSVRGYTGELFF. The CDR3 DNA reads TGTGCCAGCAGCGTTAGAGGCTACACCGGGGAGCTGTTTTTT.

The CDR3 bases are TGCGCCAGCAGTGACACGACAGCACACAATGAGCAGTTCTTC. The encoded protein is CASSDTTAHNEQFF. The V and J genes are TRBV10-1 and TRBJ2-1, with a tentative D call TRBD1 (5 bases). The CDR3 is 14 residues long. Germline values: CDR1 WNHNN, CDR2 SYGVQD (reference sequence). Trimming stripped 3 bases from V and 5 bases from J, with 11 bases between.

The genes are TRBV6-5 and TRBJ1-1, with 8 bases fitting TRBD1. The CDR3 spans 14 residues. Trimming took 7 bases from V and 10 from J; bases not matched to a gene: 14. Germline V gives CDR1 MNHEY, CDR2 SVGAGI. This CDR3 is CASIKDRDSLRAFF. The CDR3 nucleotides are TGTGCCAGCATTAAGGACAGGGATTCGCTGAGAGCTTTCTTT.

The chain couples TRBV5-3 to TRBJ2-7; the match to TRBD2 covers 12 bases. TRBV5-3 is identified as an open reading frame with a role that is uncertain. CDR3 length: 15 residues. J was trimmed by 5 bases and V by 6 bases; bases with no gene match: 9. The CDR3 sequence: CARTSTSGGLDEQYF. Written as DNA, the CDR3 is TGTGCCAGAACCTCGACTAGCGGGGGTTTAGACGAGCAGTACTTC.

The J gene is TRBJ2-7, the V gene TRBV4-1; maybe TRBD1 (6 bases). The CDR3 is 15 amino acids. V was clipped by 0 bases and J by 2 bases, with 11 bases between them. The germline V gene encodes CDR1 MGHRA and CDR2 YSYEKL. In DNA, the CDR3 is TGCGCCAGCAGCCAAGAACCCGGGACACCCTACGAGCAGTACTTC. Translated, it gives CASSQEPGTPYEQYF.

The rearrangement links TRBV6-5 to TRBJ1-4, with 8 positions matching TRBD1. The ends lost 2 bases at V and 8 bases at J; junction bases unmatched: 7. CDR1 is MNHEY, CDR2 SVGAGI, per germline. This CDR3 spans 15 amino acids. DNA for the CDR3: TGTGCCAGCAGTTACCGGCGCACAGGGGGGGAAAAACTGTTTTTT. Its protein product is CASSYRRTGGEKLFF.